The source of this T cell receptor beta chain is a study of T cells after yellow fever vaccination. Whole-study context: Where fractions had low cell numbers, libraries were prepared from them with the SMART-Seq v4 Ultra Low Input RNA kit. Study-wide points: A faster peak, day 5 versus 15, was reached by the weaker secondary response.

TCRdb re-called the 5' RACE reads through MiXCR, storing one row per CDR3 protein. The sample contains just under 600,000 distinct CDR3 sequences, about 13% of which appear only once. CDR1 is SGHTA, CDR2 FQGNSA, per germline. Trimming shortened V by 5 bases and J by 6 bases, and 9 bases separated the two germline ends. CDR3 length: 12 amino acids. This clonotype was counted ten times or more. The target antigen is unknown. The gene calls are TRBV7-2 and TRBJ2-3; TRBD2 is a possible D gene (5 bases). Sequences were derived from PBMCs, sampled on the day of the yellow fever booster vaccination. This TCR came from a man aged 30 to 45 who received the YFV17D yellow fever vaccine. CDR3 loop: CASSAGRDTQYF. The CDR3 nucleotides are TGTGCCAGCAGCGCGGGTCGGGATACGCAGTATTTT.